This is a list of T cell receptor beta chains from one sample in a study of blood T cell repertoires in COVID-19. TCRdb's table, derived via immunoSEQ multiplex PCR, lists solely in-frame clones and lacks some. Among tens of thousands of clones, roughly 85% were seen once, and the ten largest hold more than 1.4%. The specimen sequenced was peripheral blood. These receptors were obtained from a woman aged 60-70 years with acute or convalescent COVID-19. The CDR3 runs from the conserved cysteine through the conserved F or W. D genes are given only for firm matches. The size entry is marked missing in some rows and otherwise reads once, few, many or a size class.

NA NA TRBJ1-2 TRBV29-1 CSAQWGPGHGYTF TGCAGCGCCCAGTGGGGGCCAGGACATGGCTACACCTTC
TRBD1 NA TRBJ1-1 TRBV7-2 CASSWDRRLNTEAFF TGTGCCAGCAGCTGGGACAGGCGTTTGAACACTGAAGCTTTCTTT
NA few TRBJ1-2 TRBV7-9 CASSLDPGSGYGYTF TGTGCCAGCAGCTTAGATCCGGGATCTGGCTATGGCTACACCTTC
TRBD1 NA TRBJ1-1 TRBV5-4 CASSLTGVNMNTEAFF TGTGCCAGCAGCTTAACAGGGGTTAACATGAACACTGAAGCTTTCTTT
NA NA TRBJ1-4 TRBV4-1 CASSQGLVVGEKLFF TGCGCCAGCAGCCAAGGGCTAGTGGTCGGCGAAAAACTGTTTTTT
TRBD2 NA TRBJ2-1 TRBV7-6 CASSRAGTSGRTNNNEQFF TGTGCCAGCTCCAGGGCGGGGACTAGCGGGAGGACAAATAACAATGAGCAGTTCTTC
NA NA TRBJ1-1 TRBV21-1 CASSKAKTGENTEAFF TGTGCCAGCAGCAAAGCGAAGACAGGGGAGAACACTGAAGCTTTCTTT
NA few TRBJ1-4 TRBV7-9 CASSSGNEKLFF TGTGCCAGCAGCTCGGGTAATGAAAAACTGTTTTTT
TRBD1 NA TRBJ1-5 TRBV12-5 CASGRGQGWNQPQHF TGTGCTAGTGGCCGCGGACAGGGATGGAATCAGCCCCAGCATTTT
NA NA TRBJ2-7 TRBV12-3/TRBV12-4 CASSGLQGYEQYF TGTGCCAGCAGTGGTCTTCAGGGGTACGAGCAGTACTTC
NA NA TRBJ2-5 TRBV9 CASSPRRDSQETQYF TGTGCCAGCAGCCCCAGGCGGGACTCCCAAGAGACCCAGTACTTC
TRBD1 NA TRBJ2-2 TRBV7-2 CATRRGGGTGELFF TGTGCCACTCGACGAGGGGGCGGCACCGGGGAGCTGTTTTTT
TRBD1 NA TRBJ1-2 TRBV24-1 CATSDEGATGGYGYTF TGTGCCACCAGTGATGAGGGGGCGACAGGCGGCTATGGCTACACCTTC
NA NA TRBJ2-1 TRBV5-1 CASRGIRTQNNEQFF TGCGCCAGCCGCGGGATTCGAACACAAAACAATGAGCAGTTCTTC
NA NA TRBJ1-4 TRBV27 CASKMGPGTNEKLFF TGTGCCAGCAAAATGGGGCCCGGGACTAATGAAAAACTGTTTTTT
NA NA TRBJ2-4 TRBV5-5 CASSFTGLKNIQYF TGTGCCAGCAGCTTTACAGGGCTCAAAAACATTCAGTACTTC
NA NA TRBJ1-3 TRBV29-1 CSVEENNSGNTIYF TGCAGCGTTGAAGAGAACAACTCTGGAAACACCATATATTTT
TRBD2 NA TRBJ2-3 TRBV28 CASRSLQRGSTDTQYF TGTGCCAGCAGGTCGCTCCAGCGGGGAAGCACAGATACGCAGTATTTT
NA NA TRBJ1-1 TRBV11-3 CASSLDGGMSTEAFF TGTGCCAGCAGCTTAGATGGGGGGATGAGCACTGAAGCTTTCTTT
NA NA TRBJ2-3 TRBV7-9 CASSPTDTDTQYF TGTGCCAGCAGTCCGACAGACACAGATACGCAGTATTTT
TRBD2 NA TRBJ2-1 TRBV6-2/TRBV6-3 CASSYSLGTRGNEQFF TGTGCCAGCAGTTACTCTCTCGGGACTAGGGGCAATGAGCAGTTCTTC
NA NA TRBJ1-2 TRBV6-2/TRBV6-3 CASSYSGSNIYGYTF TGTGCCAGCAGTTACTCGGGGAGCAATATCTATGGCTACACCTTC
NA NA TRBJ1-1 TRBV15 CATSRGWSVKMNTEAFF TGTGCCACCAGCAGAGGGTGGTCAGTTAAAATGAACACTGAAGCTTTCTTT
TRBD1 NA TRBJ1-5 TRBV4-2 CASSRAGGSQPQHF TGTGCCAGCAGCCGAGCAGGGGGAAGTCAGCCCCAGCATTTT
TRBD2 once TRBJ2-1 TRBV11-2 CASSSLAGSNEQFF TGTGCCAGCAGCTCCCTAGCGGGGAGTAATGAGCAGTTCTTC
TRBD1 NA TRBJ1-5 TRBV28 CASRGQTGVRNQPQHF TGTGCCAGCAGGGGCCAGACAGGGGTTCGGAATCAGCCCCAGCATTTT
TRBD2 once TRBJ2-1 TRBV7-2 CASSFLAGGGEQFF TGTGCCAGCAGCTTTCTAGCGGGAGGGGGAGAGCAGTTCTTC
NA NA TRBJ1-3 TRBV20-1 CSASMESSGNTIYF TGCAGTGCTAGTATGGAGTCCTCTGGAAACACCATATATTTT
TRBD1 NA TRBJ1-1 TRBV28 CASTYSGQGFLFF TGTGCCAGCACCTATTCGGGACAGGGATTTTTGTTCTTT
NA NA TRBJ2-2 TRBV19 CASSMDRHTGELFF TGTGCCAGTAGTATGGACAGACACACCGGGGAGCTGTTTTTT
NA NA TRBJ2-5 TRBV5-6 CASGWTTQETQYF TGTGCCAGCGGGTGGACTACCCAAGAGACCCAGTACTTC
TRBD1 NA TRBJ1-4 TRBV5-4 CASSFGRGQTNEKLFF TGTGCCAGCAGCTTTGGCAGGGGGCAAACTAATGAAAAACTGTTTTTT
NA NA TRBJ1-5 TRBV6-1 CASSERGSNQPQHF TGTGCCAGCAGTGAACGCGGTAGCAATCAGCCCCAGCATTTT
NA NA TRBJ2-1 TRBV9 CASSVGAVGNEQFF TGTGCCAGCAGCGTGGGGGCGGTCGGCAATGAGCAGTTCTTC
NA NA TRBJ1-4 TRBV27 CASSLFGGGEKLFF TGTGCCAGCAGTTTATTTGGGGGAGGTGAAAAACTGTTTTTT